This T cell receptor (beta chain) emerged from a study of T-cell reconstitution after alpha-beta-depleted transplantation in children. Unique molecular identifiers tagged the TCRbeta library. MiXCR, applied by TCRdb to the PCR reads, yields one record per CDR3 protein. The table includes nearly 550,000 distinct CDR3 sequences, around 16% detected once. Trimming cost V 5 bases and J 5 bases, with 12 bases left between them. CDR1 and CDR2 (germline): WNHNN, SYGVQD (reference sequence). CDR3 length: 13 amino acids. V gene TRBV10-1 combines with J gene TRBJ2-5, with unresolved D. Specimen: PBMCs from the stem cell graft donor, collected from the stem cell graft. The clonotype was recovered from a human donor who donated a stem cell graft to a child with acute lymphoblastic leukemia. As DNA, the CDR3 is TGCGCCAGCAGTCAGGATTCCGCGGAGACCCAGTACTTC. Amino acids: CASSQDSAETQYF.